This T cell receptor beta chain stems from a study of spatial heterogeneity in lung cancer (dated by TCRdb to about 2019). Describing the broader study: Beta-chain transcripts were consistently detected in greater numbers than alpha-chain transcripts, which likely reflected higher beta-chain transcript abundance. A strong correlation was found between TCR transcript counts in tumor regions and a T cell transcriptional module score from matched bulk RNA-seq. In the raw uncorrected reads, each unique combination of TCR and UMI appeared more than ten times on average. In non-small cell lung cancer, the study made a quantitative comparison of TCR alpha and beta repertoires among multiple tumor regions, matched nontumor lung and blood. TCR repertoire features were related to nonsynonymous mutation counts determined by whole-exome sequencing of tumor tissue. Both alpha and beta chains were TCR-sequenced in samples taken at surgery, namely 220 tumor regions, approximately 63 matched nontumor lung samples and 50 to 60 PBMC samples. Points the paper makes about the study in general: The number of expanded intratumoral alpha and beta TCRs correlated with the tumor nonsynonymous mutation count. TCR-seq was estimated to cover only 6.5% to 9% of tumor T cells for alpha chains and about 13% for beta chains. Additional single-cell paired TCR alpha and beta sequencing was considered necessary to confirm, at a functional level, the hypothesis that regional TCRs recognize regional mutations. Counts of ubiquitous and regional expanded TCRs were found to correlate with counts of ubiquitous and regional nonsynonymous mutations, respectively.

The library relied on 5' RACE. Sequencing took place on a NextSeq 500. The TCR library protocol attached a unique molecular identifier to each TCR cDNA molecule to allow correction of PCR and sequencing errors. Concerning the study's data processing: TCR identification, UMI-based error correction and CDR3 extraction were all carried out with Decombinator tools. TCRs above a frequency of 2 per 1,000, corresponding to the top 1% of the tumor frequency distribution, were defined as expanded. Expanded tumor TCRs statistically deemed absent (corrected P<0.05) from at least one tumor region were classed as regional, and all other expanded tumor TCRs were classed as ubiquitous. Renyi diversity was calculated using the R vegan package after each repertoire was subsampled 100 times to 5,000 TCRs. To build CDR3 similarity networks, amino acid triplet string-kernel similarity was used, and CDR3s were connected when their pairwise similarity was above 0.82. TCRdb trimmed public reads at Q25 via fastp, called clones via MiXCR and kept in-frame beta chains. CDR3 protein duplicates are merged, each entry listing the most common genes and DNA. These V and J calls are TCRdb output, not the study's own analysis. This sample holds under 20,000 distinct CDR3 sequences; 4.5% to 7.5% were observed only once. The leading ten clones occupy about 9.4% of the sample.

This clonotype appeared many times. Its recognized antigen is unknown. Base qualities are not recorded, but no much larger clone differs from it by a single base. This beta chain turned up in a library designed for alpha chains; as an off-target read, its abundance says little. The sample's time point label, decoded: sample taken at primary tumor resection. Donors were over 60 patients with early-stage, untreated non-small cell lung cancer from the lung TRACERx cohort. Without any cell sorting, TCR sequencing was performed on whole RNA extracted either from tumor and nontumor lung tissue or from cryopreserved PBMC samples. A patient was chosen for TCR sequencing only when enough RNA was available from at least two tumor regions. A lung pathologist reviewed the tumor and adjacent nontumor lung specimens before the specimens were selected. From cysteine to phenylalanine, the CDR3 is 12 amino acids long. Only the CDR3 DNA stays, 36 bases, in frame from base 1. CDR1 and CDR2, looked up from the germline V gene, are SQVTM and ANQGSEA. Relative to germline, V is missing 5 bases and J is missing 6 bases, with 3 bases of the junction outside any gene match.

This chain joins TRBV29-1 to TRBJ2-1, and TRBD1 matches 8 of the central bases. The sequence was obtained from a female donor with early-stage non-small cell lung cancer. Source: lung tumor tissue, taken at surgery. The DNA sequence is given as TGCAGCGTTCGGACAGGGCTCAATGAGCAGTTCTTC. Translated, this is CSVRTGLNEQFF.